This T cell receptor beta chain was captured by sequencing in a study of shared clonotypes between healthy human individuals. The wider study: Aged between 18 and 49, the donors were a couple of women and a few men. Per donor, three plates held CD4 naive cells, three held CD4 memory, two held CD8 naive and one held CD8 memory.

Study-wide findings and caveats: Rarefaction gave evidence that sorted-subset sequencing remained incomplete despite large depth.

V shed 10 bases and J 2 bases; nucleotides not matched to a gene: 13. This CDR3 is 15 amino acids long. Germline V lookup: CDR1 SGHRS, CDR2 YFSETQ. In the original processing: Filtering differed, since immunoSEQ gave only junction sequences and no quality scores. Using immunoSEQ multiplex PCR, the repertoire was profiled, and TCRdb retains in-frame clones only, with some absent. The DNA was the basis for D and trimming; V, J and clone size are from that table. The profile covers about 2.4 million clones, with 90% to 95% appearing a single time and approximately 0.35% taken by the ten largest. A remark on this clone: The antigen is unknown.

Specimen: naive CD4+ T cells from PBMCs. Subset: CD45RA+ positively selected. The V gene is TRBV5-1, the J gene TRBJ2-7; 9 bases fit TRBD2. This clonotype was sampled from a man aged 18 to 30 in good health. Some clones in this sample may be carry-over from other donors' samples. The CDR3 nucleotides read TGCGCCTCACGGCCCGAGGCGGGAGGGCCCTACGAGCAGTACTTC. Protein product: CASRPEAGGPYEQYF.